This entry describes one TCR beta chain. The sample is drawn from a study of control samples from healthy donors and cancer patients. Repertoires were generated with immunoSEQ multiplex PCR, while TCRdb's copy carries only in-frame clones and drops some. The table has fewer than 200,000 clones, about 91% seen once. This CDR3 is 16 amino acids long. Germline V gene data show CDR1 as SGHTS and CDR2 as YDEGEE. V lost 1 base, J lost 1 base, and 12 bases lay in between. This TCR came from a woman in her thirties in good health. The V gene is TRBV5-8, the J gene TRBJ1-5; no firm D call. Sequenced: blood. The CDR3 region is CASSLFGGGSNQPQHF. The CDR3 region has the DNA TGTGCCAGCAGCTTGTTTGGTGGAGGAAGCAATCAGCCCCAGCATTTT.